These 8 T cell receptor beta chains were all obtained from the same sample, sequenced in a study of immune cell composition in non-small cell lung cancer (dated by TCRdb to about 2017). Library method: the immunoSEQ multiplex PCR assay. Drawn from immuneACCESS, this table holds only the in-frame rearrangements with V and J called that TCRdb kept. Clones are partly lost; checked studies trace under half to an unresolved V gene and leave the rest unexplained. The sample yields about 2,500 clones; more than 65% were counted once. The ten largest clones take up approximately 19% of the sample. Normal lung samples came from the same patient and consisted of non-adjacent lung tissue collected as far from the tumour as possible, at a distance of at least 3 cm. Sequencing used non-adjacent lung tissue. The origin of the receptors is a human donor with non-small cell lung cancer.

The chain combines TRBV18 with TRBJ2-7, with 8 bases lining up with TRBD1. CDR1 and CDR2 (germline): KGHSH, LQKENI. V lost 6 bases to trimming and J lost 4 bases; unmatched junction nucleotides: 8. The CDR3 is made up of 14 amino acids. The CDR3 DNA reads TGTGCCAGCTCCCCCCGACAGGGGTGGTACGAGCAGTACTTC. Amino acid sequence: CASSPRQGWYEQYF.

The V and J genes are TRBV5-1 and TRBJ2-7; a possible D gene is TRBD1 (6 bases). Per the germline V gene, CDR1 is SGHRS and CDR2 is YFSETQ. Trimming pared 2 bases from V and 2 bases from J, leaving 11 bases between. The CDR3 extends over 14 amino acids. The CDR3 bases are TGCGCCAGCAGCTTCCAGACAGGAGCCTACGAGCAGTACTTC. Amino acids: CASSFQTGAYEQYF.

The chain links TRBV18 to TRBJ2-4, with 7 bases lining up with TRBD2. Germline V CDR1 and CDR2: KGHSH, LQKENI. V dropped 3 bases and J dropped 3; count of bases not matched to a gene: 5. CDR3 size: 15 residues. Here the CDR3 reads CASSPSGDVKNIQYF. DNA for the CDR3: TGTGCCAGCTCACCGAGCGGGGATGTCAAAAACATTCAGTACTTC.

The chain couples TRBV5-1 to TRBJ2-2, with 8 bases aligning to TRBD2. This CDR3 region has 15 residues. CDR1 and CDR2 from the germline V gene are SGHRS and YFSETQ. The J segment lost 5 bases and the V segment lost 1 base, leaving 4 bases of the junction unmatched. The CDR3 here is CASSLTGGATGELFF. In DNA, the CDR3 is TGCGCCAGCAGCTTGACCGGGGGGGCGACCGGGGAGCTGTTTTTT.

The gene calls are TRBV10-1 and TRBJ2-5; D possibly corresponds to TRBD2 (5 bases). CDR1 and CDR2 (germline): WNHNN, SYGVQD (reference sequence). The ends were cut back, 4 bases at V and 4 bases at J, with 10 bases in the middle. The CDR3 is 13 residues long. This CDR3 reads CASSAARGETQYF. In DNA, the CDR3 is TGCGCCAGCAGTGCGGCCCGGGGAGAGACCCAGTACTTC.

This chain joins TRBV30 and TRBJ1-6; D perhaps matches TRBD1 (5 bases). Trimming took 0 bases from V and 12 from J, leaving 24 bases between them. Germline V gene sequence: CDR1 GTSNPN, CDR2 SVGIG (reference sequence). The CDR3 is 17 amino acids. The DNA for the CDR3 is TGTGCCTGGAGTGTACCCCGGGGGGGGTCGGGGTTTGGACCCCTCCACTTT. Translated, it gives CAWSVPRGGSGFGPLHF.

This sequence joins TRBV2 and TRBJ1-5, with D perhaps TRBD1 (6 bases). Trimming took off 8 bases at V and 3 bases at J, with 11 bases between the two ends. The CDR3 runs 13 residues. From germline, CDR1 is SNHLY and CDR2 FYNNEI. Here the CDR3 DNA reads TGTGCCAGCCAGGGGCGGCACAATCAGCCCCAGCATTTT. Translation: CASQGRHNQPQHF.

V is TRBV6-1 and J is TRBJ1-2, with a tentative D call TRBD1 (6 bases). The germline V and J ends were trimmed by 2 bases and 2 bases, with 12 bases remaining between them. Germline V gene sequence: CDR1 MNHNS, CDR2 SASEGT. The CDR3 covers 15 residues. CDR3 sequence (DNA): TGTGCCAGCAGTGAATGGTGGGGGCAGAACTATGGCTACACCTTC. It codes for CASSEWWGQNYGYTF.